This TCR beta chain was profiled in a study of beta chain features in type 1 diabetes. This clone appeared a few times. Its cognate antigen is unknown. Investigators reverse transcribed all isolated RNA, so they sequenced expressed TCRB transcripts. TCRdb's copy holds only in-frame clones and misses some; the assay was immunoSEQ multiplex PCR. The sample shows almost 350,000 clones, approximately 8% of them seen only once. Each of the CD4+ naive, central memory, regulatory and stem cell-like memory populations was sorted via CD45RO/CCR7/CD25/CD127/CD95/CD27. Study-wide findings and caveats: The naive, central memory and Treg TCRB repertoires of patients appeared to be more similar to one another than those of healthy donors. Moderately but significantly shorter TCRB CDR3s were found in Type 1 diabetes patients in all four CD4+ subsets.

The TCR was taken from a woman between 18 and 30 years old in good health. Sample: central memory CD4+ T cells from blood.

CDR3 coding DNA: TGTGCCAGCAAAAAGGGGGGTTCGTTGGATGAGCAGTTCTTC. Protein product: CASKKGGSLDEQFF. V gene TRBV28 combines with J gene TRBJ2-1, with D perhaps TRBD1 or TRBD2 (6 bases each). V gave up 7 bases and J gave up 8 bases, with 18 bases separating them. The CDR3 loop spans 14 amino acids. Germline lookup yields CDR1 MDHEN and CDR2 SYDVKM.